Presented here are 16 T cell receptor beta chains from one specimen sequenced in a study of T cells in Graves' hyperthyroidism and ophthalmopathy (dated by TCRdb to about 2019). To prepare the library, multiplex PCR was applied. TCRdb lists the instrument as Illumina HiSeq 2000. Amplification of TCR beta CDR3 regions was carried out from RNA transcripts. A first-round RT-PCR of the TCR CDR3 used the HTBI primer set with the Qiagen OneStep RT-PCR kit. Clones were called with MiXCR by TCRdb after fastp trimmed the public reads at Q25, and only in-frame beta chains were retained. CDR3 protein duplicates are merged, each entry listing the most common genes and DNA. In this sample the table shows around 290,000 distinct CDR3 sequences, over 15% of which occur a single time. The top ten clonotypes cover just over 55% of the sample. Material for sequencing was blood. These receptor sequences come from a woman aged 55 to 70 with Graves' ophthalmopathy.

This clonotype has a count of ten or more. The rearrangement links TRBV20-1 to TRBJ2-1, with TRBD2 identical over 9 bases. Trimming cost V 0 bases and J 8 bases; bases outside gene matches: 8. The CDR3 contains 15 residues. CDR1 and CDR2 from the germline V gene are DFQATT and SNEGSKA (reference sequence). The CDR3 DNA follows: TGCAGTGCTAGAGAGTGGCTAGCGGGGTGGGATGAGCAGTTCTTC. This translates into CSAREWLAGWDEQFF.

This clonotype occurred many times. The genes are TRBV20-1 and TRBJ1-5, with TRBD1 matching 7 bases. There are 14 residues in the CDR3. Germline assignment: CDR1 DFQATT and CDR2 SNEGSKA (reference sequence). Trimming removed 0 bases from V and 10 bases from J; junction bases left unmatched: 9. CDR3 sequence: CSARDRTGHLPQHF. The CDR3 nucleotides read TGCAGTGCTAGAGACAGGACAGGACATTTACCCCAGCATTTT.

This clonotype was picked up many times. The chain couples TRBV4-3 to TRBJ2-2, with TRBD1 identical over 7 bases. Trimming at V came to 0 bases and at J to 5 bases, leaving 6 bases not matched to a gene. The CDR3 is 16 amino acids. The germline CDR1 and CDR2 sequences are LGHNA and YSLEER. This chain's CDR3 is CASSQEPTGQTGELFF. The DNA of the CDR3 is TGCGCCAGCAGCCAAGAACCGACAGGGCAGACCGGGGAGCTGTTTTTT.

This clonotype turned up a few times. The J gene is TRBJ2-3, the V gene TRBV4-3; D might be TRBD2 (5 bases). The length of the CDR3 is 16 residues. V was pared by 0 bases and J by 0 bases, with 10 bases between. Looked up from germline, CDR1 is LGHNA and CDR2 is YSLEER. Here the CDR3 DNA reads TGCGCCAGCAGCCAAGATTCGGGCGGGAGCACAGATACGCAGTATTTT. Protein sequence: CASSQDSGGSTDTQYF.

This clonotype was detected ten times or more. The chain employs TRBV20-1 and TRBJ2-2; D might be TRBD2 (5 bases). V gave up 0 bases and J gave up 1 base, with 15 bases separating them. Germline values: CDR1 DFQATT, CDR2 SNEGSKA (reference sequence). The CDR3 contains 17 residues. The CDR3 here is CSARDAGLPGNTGELFF. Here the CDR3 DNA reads TGCAGTGCTAGAGATGCGGGTCTTCCAGGGAACACCGGGGAGCTGTTTTTT.

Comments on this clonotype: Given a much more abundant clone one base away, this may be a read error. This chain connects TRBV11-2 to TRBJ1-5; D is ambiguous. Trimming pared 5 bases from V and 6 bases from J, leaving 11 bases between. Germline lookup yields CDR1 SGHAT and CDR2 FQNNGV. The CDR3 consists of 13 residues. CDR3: CASSDGVRQPQHF. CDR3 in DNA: TGTGCCAGCAGCGACGGGGTCCGTCAGCCCCAGCATTTT.

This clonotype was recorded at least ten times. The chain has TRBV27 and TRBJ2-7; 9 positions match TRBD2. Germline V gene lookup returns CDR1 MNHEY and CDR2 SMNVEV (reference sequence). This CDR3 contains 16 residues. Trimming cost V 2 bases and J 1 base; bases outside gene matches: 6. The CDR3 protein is CASSLAAGGGSYEQYF. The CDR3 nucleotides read TGTGCCAGCAGTTTAGCCGCGGGAGGGGGGTCCTACGAGCAGTACTTC.

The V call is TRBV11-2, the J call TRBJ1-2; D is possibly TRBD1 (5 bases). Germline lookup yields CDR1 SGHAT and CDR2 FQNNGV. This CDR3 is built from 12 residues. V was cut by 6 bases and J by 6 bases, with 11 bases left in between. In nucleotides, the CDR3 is TGTGCCAGCAGAACGGGGGGGGATGGCTACACCTTC. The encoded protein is CASRTGGDGYTF.

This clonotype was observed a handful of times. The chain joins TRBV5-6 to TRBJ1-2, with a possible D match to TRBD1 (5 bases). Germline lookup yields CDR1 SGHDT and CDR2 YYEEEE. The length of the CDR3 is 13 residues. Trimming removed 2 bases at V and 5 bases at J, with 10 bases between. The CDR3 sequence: CASSFGAEYGYTF. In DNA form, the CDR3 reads TGTGCCAGCAGCTTTGGGGCTGAATATGGCTACACCTTC.

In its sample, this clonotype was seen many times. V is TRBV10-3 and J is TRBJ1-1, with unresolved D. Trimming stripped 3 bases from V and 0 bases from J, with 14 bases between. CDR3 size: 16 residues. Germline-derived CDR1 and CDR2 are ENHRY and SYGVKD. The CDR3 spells CAISDPRTLVNTEAFF. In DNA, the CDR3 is TGTGCCATCAGTGACCCACGGACCCTTGTGAACACTGAAGCTTTCTTT.

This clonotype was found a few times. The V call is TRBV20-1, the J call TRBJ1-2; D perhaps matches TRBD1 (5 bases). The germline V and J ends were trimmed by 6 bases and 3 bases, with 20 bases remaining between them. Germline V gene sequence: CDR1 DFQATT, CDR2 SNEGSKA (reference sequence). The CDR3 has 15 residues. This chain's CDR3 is CSARTGHPGDYGYTF. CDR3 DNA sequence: TGCAGTGCCAGGACCGGCCATCCGGGGGACTATGGCTACACCTTC.

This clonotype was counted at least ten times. The CDR3 nucleotides are TGTGCCAGCAGTTTTACCGTGGATCAGCCCCAGCATTTT. This gives the protein CASSFTVDQPQHF. This chain connects TRBV12-3 or TRBV12-4 to TRBJ1-5; no clear D. The CDR3 length is 13 residues. V was cut by 3 bases and J by 5 bases, with 8 bases left in between.

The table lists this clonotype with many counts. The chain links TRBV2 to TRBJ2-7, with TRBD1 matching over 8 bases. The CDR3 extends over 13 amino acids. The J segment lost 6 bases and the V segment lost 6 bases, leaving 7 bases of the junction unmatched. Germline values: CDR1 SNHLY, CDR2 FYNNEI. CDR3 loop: CASRPPTGVEQYF. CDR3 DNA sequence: TGTGCCAGCAGGCCTCCGACAGGGGTCGAGCAGTACTTC.

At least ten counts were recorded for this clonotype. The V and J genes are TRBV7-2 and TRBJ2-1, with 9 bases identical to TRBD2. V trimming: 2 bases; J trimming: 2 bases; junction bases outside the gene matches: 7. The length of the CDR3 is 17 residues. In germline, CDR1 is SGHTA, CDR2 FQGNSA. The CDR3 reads CASSLNSGLATYNEQFF. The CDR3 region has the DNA TGTGCCAGCAGCTTAAACTCGGGACTAGCTACCTACAATGAGCAGTTCTTC.

In nucleotides, the CDR3 is TGTGCCAGCAGCTCGGTAGACTCTGGAAACACCATATATTTT. It yields the protein CASSSVDSGNTIYF. The V and J genes are TRBV7-6 and TRBJ1-3; D remains ambiguous. V was trimmed by 4 bases and J by 0 bases, leaving 7 bases between them. Germline-derived CDR1 and CDR2 are SGHVS and FNYEAQ. The CDR3 has 14 amino acids.

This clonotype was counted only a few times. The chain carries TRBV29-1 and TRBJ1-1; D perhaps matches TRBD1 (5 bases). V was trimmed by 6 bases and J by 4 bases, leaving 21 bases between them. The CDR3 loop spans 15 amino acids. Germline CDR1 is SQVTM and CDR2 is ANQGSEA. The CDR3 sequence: CSVHWGGSPSTEAFF. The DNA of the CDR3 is TGCAGCGTCCACTGGGGGGGATCGCCTAGCACTGAAGCTTTCTTT.